The 13 T cell receptor beta chains reported below all come from one sample, sequenced in a study of blood T cell repertoires in COVID-19. Profiled with immunoSEQ multiplex PCR; TCRdb holds only in-frame clones, not every one. The sample contains roughly 67,000 clones, around 93% of which appear only once. The sample comprised peripheral blood. Receptors were obtained from a man between 65 and 85 years old with active COVID-19.

J is TRBJ1-2 and V is TRBV27, with D possibly being TRBD1 (6 bases). CDR3 length equals 14 residues. V was clipped by 5 bases and J by 4 bases, with 14 bases between them. Germline CDR1 reads MNHEY; CDR2 reads SMNVEV (reference sequence). The CDR3 sequence: CASSPTGQGYGYTF. The DNA for the CDR3 is TGTGCCAGCAGTCCCACAGGGCAGGGCTATGGCTACACCTTC.

The chain uses TRBV15 and TRBJ2-3, with a possible D match to TRBD1 (5 bases). The CDR3 extends over 13 amino acids. Trimming pared 6 bases from V and 1 base from J, leaving 8 bases between. CDR1 and CDR2 (germline): LNHNV, YYDKDF (reference sequence). The CDR3 DNA follows: TGTGCCACCAGAGCACAGGGCACAGATACGCAGTATTTT. This codes for CATRAQGTDTQYF.

The chain combines TRBV27 with TRBJ1-2; 10 nucleotides match TRBD1. Germline V gives CDR1 MNHEY, CDR2 SMNVEV (reference sequence). There are 14 residues in the CDR3. V lost 2 bases to trimming and J lost 6 bases; unmatched junction nucleotides: 3. CDR3 sequence reads: CASSLTGQGNGYTF. The CDR3 nucleotides are TGTGCCAGCAGTTTAACGGGACAGGGGAATGGCTACACCTTC.

This chain links TRBV7-2 with TRBJ2-1; 9 bases are shared with TRBD1. Germline CDR1 reads SGHTA; CDR2 reads FQGNSA. V lost 5 bases, J lost 8 bases, and 10 bases stayed unmatched. This CDR3 contains 15 residues. DNA for the CDR3: TGTGCCAGCAGCACCCGGGACAGGGCTTCGGATGAGCAGTTCTTC. The encoded protein is CASSTRDRASDEQFF.

CDR3 bases: TGTGCCAGCAGTTCCCTGAGACAGGGTCAAGAGACCCAGTACTTC. Its translation: CASSSLRQGQETQYF. The J gene is TRBJ2-5, the V gene TRBV28, with 7 bases identical to TRBD1. V was clipped by 4 bases and J by 2 bases; unmatched bases: 7. This CDR3 has 15 amino acids. From germline, CDR1 is MDHEN and CDR2 SYDVKM.

The table lists this clone with a count of one. The chain links TRBV6-5 to TRBJ1-1; D gene ambiguous. The CDR3 covers 14 residues. Trimming took 7 bases from V and 2 from J, leaving 14 bases between them. Germline assignment: CDR1 MNHEY and CDR2 SVGAGI. The CDR3 protein is CASKADHLNTEAFF. As DNA, the CDR3 is TGTGCCAGCAAAGCCGATCACCTCAACACTGAAGCTTTCTTT.

The count of this clone is one. The chain uses TRBV5-4 and TRBJ1-4; TRBD1 agrees at 8 bases. Germline CDR1 is SGHNT and CDR2 is YYREEE (reference sequence). This CDR3 contains 13 residues. Losses at the gene ends were 10 bases for V and 3 bases for J; bases not matched to a gene: 5. The CDR3 DNA follows: TGTGCCTCCTCGACAGGGGCTAATGAAAAACTGTTTTTT. Translation: CASSTGANEKLFF.

The rearrangement links TRBV7-8 to TRBJ1-5; D is possibly TRBD1 (6 bases). CDR3 length: 14 residues. Trimming removed 6 bases from V and 4 bases from J, with 13 bases in between. Germline V gene data show CDR1 as SGHVS and CDR2 as FQNEAQ. As DNA, the CDR3 is TGTGCCAGCAGGGGACACAAACCTAATCAGCCCCAGCATTTT. This translates into CASRGHKPNQPQHF.

The V gene is TRBV5-5, the J gene TRBJ2-1; D unresolved. Germline loops: CDR1 SGHKS, CDR2 YYEKEE (reference sequence). The CDR3 spans 13 residues. V was trimmed by 0 bases and J by 10 bases, leaving 11 bases between them. CDR3 nucleotides: TGTGCCAGCAGCTTGGAGGTGGCGGAGGAGCAGTTCTTC. This codes for CASSLEVAEEQFF.

The J gene is TRBJ2-1, the V gene TRBV11-3, with TRBD2 identical over 7 bases. The CDR3 contains 17 residues. J was trimmed by 5 bases and V by 3 bases; bases with no gene match: 13. CDR1 and CDR2 (germline): SGHNT, YENEEA. The CDR3 region is CASSFRDYRYIDNEQFF. CDR3 coding DNA: TGTGCCAGCAGCTTCCGGGACTACCGATATATTGACAATGAGCAGTTCTTC. The full variable domain, in which reference TRBV11-3 and TRBJ2-1 provide the parts outside the CDR3, is EAGVVQSPRYKIIEKKQPVAFWCNPISGHNTLYWYLQNLGQGPELLIRYENEEAVDDSQLPKDRFSAERLKGVDSTLKIQPAELGDSAVYLCASSFRDYRYIDNEQFFGPGTRLTVL.

V and J are TRBV7-9 and TRBJ2-5; D gene uncertain. Germline CDR1 SEHNR, CDR2 FQNEAQ (reference sequence). The CDR3 loop spans 14 amino acids. The V and J ends lost 0 bases and 5 bases respectively, with 10 bases between them. The CDR3 DNA sequence: TGTGCCAGCAGCTTAGCTAGCTTTGGGGAGACCCAGTACTTC. Protein: CASSLASFGETQYF.

The CDR3 loop is CASTPRLAGPLETQYF. The CDR3 nucleotides read TGTGCCAGCACACCGAGACTAGCGGGGCCGCTAGAGACCCAGTACTTC. The genes are TRBV2 and TRBJ2-5; 11 positions agree with TRBD2. Germline CDR1 reads SNHLY; CDR2 reads FYNNEI. With V trimmed by 7 bases and J by 4 bases, 11 bases remained unmatched. CDR3 length equals 16 residues.

J is TRBJ2-5 and V is TRBV5-1, with 7 bases lining up with TRBD2. Per the germline V gene, CDR1 is SGHRS and CDR2 is YFSETQ. The junction had 10 bases not matched to a gene; V was cut back by 4 bases and J by 4 bases. The CDR3 runs to 15 residues. CDR3: CASSLYAGGGETQYF. CDR3 nucleotides: TGCGCCAGCAGCCTGTATGCAGGCGGGGGAGAGACCCAGTACTTC.